The subject of this entry is one T cell receptor (beta chain). The antigen remains unidentified. TCRdb independently ran MiXCR on the RT-PCR reads; one entry per CDR3 protein. The sample yields more than 500,000 distinct CDR3 sequences, around 10% seen once. The record originates from a study of response to subunit inactivated influenza vaccine. Study-wide points: Authors suggested seasonal influenza vaccinations each recruit few new T cells.

Per the germline V gene, CDR1 is MGHRA and CDR2 is YSYEKL. This CDR3 spans 13 amino acids. Deletions cut 5 bases from V and 8 bases from J, with 15 bases between. These data also formed part of another study, on T cells expressing NK-cell markers. That work adds: The cDNA for TCR beta came from 5'RACE template switching with UMIs.

This sequence originates from a man aged 50 to 60 who received an inactivated influenza vaccine. The rearrangement joins TRBV4-1 to TRBJ1-2; no definite D call. The input for sequencing was PBMCs from blood, taken on the day of vaccination. The CDR3 DNA is TGCGCCAGCAGCACTAGGAGCCGTGGGGGCTACACCTTC. Its protein product is CASSTRSRGGYTF.